This TCR beta chain is from a study of T cell responses to AZD1222 COVID-19 vaccine (dated by TCRdb to the early 2020s). With regard to the full study: AZD1222 recipients with second doses at about 4 weeks or about 12 weeks were pooled, because spike-specific TCR depth and breadth did not differ between schedules. TCR sequencing covered more than 230 trial participants: roughly 200 given two doses of AZD1222 and 26 given two doses of MenACWY control vaccine. Trial participants were enrolled by age into subgroups of 18-55, 56-69 and 70-plus years, and around 150, 28 and 57 TCR-sequenced participants, respectively, were included in these subgroups. The paper as a whole reports these results and caveats: After two AZD1222 doses, spike-specific TCR breadth and depth were significantly higher than at day 0 and than in MenACWY recipients. Because no day 14 peak-response samples were available, the repertoires could be characterized only after the peak T cell response. The whole spike protein was spanned by vaccine-associated CD4 TCRs, and dominant responses were seen in regions 160-218 and 743-854. In the small 56-69-year group, the increase in depth fell short of significance, most likely because of low power. Only six AZD1222 recipients were SARS-CoV-2 seropositive at baseline, limiting conclusions about previously exposed vaccinees. Participants were mostly white British and included more females than males, and it was suggested by the authors that clonal diversity may have been underestimated. Epitopes outside the regions mutated in the B.1.351 and B.1.1.7 variants were reportedly recognized by nearly half of the unique spike-specific TCRs.

Inclusive of the bounding cysteine and phenylalanine, the CDR3 is 13 residues long. Only CDR3 DNA is held: 39 bases, read in frame from base 1. Based on the germline V gene (reference sequence), the CDR1 and CDR2 sequences are SGHAT and FQDESV. V is clipped by 5 bases and J by 7 bases, and the sequence between their germline boundaries is 12 bases long. This specimen's time point label, per the study, means: baseline before first vaccination. The vaccinee samples were drawn from two UK trials, COV001 and COV002, one of which was a single-blind randomized controlled phase 2/3 trial testing AZD1222 (ChAdOx1 nCoV-19) in healthy adults. Trial participant PBMC samples were collected at day 0 and day 28 after the second dose for TCRbeta chain sequencing. With respect to this clone: Its recognized antigen is unknown. Qualities for individual bases were not recorded, and no much larger clone is one base off.

The CDR3 regions of human TCRbeta chains were subjected to immunosequencing. In the authors' own workflow: TCRs in the repertoires were compared against a reference library of SARS-CoV-2-specific TCRs that had been generated with the MIRA antigen-specificity platform. Breadth was defined as the fraction of unique TCRs that were SARS-CoV-2-associated. Depth was defined as the fraction of total T cells that were SARS-CoV-2-associated. Using the MIRA data, each spike-specific TCR was mapped to the spike region that the TCR reacts to and placed in a CD4 or CD8 class. Log10-transformed breadth and depth values were compared by one-way ANOVA with Sidak's multiple comparisons tests. The source is immuneACCESS, and TCRdb retained only in-frame sequences with V and J called. Part of the clones is not carried over; for the studies checked, unresolved V genes explain less than half of this, and the remainder is unexplained. V and J calls plus clone size are reproduced from that table; the DNA served to infer D and trimming. In all, the sample holds 75,000 to 95,000 clones, and approximately 91% of those were seen once. The top ten constitute roughly 19% of the sample.

The receptor was isolated from an adult in good health. The source was peripheral blood, collected on day 0 of AZD1222 vaccination. Rearrangement joined TRBV11-1 to TRBJ2-1, with no confidently assigned D gene. CDR3 protein: CASSPGRMNEQFF. The nucleotides read TGTGCCAGCAGCCCCGGACGGATGAATGAGCAGTTCTTC. Outside the CDR3, residues come from the reference TRBV11-1 and TRBJ2-1 proteins, so the full variable domain is: EAEVAQSPRYKITEKSQAVAFWCDPISGHATLYWYRQILGQGPELLVQFQDESVVDDSQLPKDRFSAERLKGVDSTLKIQPAELGDSAMYLCASSPGRMNEQFFGPGTRLTVL.